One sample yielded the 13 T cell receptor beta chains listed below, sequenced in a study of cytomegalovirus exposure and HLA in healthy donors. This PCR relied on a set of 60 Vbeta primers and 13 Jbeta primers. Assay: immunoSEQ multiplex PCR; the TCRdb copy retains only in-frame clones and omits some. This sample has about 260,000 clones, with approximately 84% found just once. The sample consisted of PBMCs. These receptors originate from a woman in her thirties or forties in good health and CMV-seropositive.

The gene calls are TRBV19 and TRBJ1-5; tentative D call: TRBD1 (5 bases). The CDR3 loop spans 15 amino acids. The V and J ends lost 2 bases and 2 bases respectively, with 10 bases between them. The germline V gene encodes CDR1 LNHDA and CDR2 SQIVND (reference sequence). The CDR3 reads CASSITPQGNQPQHF. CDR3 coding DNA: TGTGCCAGTAGTATAACACCACAGGGCAATCAGCCCCAGCATTTT. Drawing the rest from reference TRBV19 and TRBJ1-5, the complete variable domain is DGGITQSPKYLFRKEGQNVTLSCEQNLNHDAMYWYRQDPGQGLRLIYYSQIVNDFQKGDIAEGYSVSREKKESFPLTVTSAQKNPTAFYLCASSITPQGNQPQHFGDGTRLSIL.

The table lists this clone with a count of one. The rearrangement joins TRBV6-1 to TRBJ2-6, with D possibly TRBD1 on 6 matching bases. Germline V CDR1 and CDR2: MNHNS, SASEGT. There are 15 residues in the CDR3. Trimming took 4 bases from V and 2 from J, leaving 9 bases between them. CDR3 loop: CASSATGPGANVLTF. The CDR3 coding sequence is TGTGCCAGCAGTGCCACAGGGCCTGGGGCCAACGTCCTGACTTTC.

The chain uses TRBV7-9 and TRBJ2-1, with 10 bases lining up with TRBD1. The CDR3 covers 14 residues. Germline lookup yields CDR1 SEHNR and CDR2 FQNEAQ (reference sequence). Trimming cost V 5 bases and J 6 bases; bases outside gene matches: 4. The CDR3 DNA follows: TGTGCCAGCAGCACCGGGACAGGGGTCAATGAGCAGTTCTTC. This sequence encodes CASSTGTGVNEQFF.

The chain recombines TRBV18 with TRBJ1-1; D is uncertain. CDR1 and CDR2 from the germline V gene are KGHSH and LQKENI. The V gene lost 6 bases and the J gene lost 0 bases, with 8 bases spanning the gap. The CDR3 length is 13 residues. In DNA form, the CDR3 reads TGTGCCAGCTCCCCTAGTTTGAACACTGAAGCTTTCTTT. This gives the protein CASSPSLNTEAFF.

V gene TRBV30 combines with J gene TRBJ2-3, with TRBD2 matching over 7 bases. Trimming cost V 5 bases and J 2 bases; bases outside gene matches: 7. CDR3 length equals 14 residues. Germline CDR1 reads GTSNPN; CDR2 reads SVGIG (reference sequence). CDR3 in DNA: TGTGCCTGGGTTCCAGCGGGGAACACAGATACGCAGTATTTT. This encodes CAWVPAGNTDTQYF.

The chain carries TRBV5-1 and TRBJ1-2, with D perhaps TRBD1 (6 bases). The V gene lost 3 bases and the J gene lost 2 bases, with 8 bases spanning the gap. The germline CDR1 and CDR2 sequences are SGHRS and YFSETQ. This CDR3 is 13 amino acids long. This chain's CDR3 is CASSYGTNYGYTF. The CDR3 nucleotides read TGCGCCAGCAGCTACGGGACAAACTATGGCTACACCTTC.

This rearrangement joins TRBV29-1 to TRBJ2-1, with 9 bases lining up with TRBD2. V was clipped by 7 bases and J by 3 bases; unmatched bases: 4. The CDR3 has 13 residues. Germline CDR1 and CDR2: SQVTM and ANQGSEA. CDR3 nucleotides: TGCAGCGCCACTAGCGGGTACTACAATGAGCAGTTCTTC. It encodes CSATSGYYNEQFF.

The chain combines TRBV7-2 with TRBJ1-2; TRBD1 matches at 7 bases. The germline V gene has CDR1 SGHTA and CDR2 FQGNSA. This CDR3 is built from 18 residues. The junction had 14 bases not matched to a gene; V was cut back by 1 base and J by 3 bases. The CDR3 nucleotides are TGTGCCAGCAGCTTAGTAGGGGCAGGGGGGCTTCGGGACTATGGCTACACCTTC. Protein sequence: CASSLVGAGGLRDYGYTF.

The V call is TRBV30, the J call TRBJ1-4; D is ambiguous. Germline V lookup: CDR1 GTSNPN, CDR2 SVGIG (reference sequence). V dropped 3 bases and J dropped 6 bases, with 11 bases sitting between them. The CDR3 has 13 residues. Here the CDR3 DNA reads TGTGCCTGGAGGGCCCACCGGGATGAAAAACTGTTTTTT. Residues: CAWRAHRDEKLFF.

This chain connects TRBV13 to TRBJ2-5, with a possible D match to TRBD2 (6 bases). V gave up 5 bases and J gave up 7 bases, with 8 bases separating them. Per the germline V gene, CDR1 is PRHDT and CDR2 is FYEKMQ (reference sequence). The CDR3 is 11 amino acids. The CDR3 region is CASSLGGTQYF. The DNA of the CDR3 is TGTGCCAGCAGCCTGGGGGGGACCCAGTACTTC.

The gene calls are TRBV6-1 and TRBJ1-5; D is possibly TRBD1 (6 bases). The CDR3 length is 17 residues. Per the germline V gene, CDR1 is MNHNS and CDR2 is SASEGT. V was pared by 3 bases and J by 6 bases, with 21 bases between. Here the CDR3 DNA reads TGTGCCAGCAGTGAGTCTTTACACAGGGATTTATCTCAGCCCCAGCATTTT. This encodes CASSESLHRDLSQPQHF.

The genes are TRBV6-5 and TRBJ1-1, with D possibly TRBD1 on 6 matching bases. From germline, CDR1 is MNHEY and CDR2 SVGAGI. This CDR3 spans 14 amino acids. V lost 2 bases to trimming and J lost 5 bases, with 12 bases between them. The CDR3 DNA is TGTGCCAGCAGTTACGACCCGAGGGGGACTGAAGCTTTCTTT. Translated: CASSYDPRGTEAFF.

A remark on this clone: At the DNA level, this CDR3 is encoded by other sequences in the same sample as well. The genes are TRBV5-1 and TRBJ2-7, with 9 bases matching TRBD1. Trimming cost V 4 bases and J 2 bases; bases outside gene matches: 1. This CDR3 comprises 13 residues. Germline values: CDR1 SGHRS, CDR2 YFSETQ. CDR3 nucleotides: TGCGCCAGCAGCAGGGACAGGGCCTACGAGCAGTACTTC. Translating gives CASSRDRAYEQYF. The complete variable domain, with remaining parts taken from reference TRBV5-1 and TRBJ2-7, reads KAGVTQTPRYLIKTRGQQVTLSCSPISGHRSVSWYQQTPGQGLQFLFEYFSETQRNKGNFPGRFSGRQFSNSRSEMNVSTLELGDSALYLCASSRDRAYEQYFGPGTRLTVT.